One sample yielded the 19 T cell receptor beta chains listed below, sequenced in a study of regulatory T cells in long-lasting Graves disease. Researchers made TCR beta libraries by using iRepertoire HTBI primers and running Arm-PCR on CDR3 regions. In TCRdb, the multiplex PCR reads were re-called with MiXCR into one record per CDR3 protein. Of a few hundred thousand distinct CDR3 sequences in the sample, around 24% were seen once. Time point specified: persistent/refractory GD, antithyroid drugs over 5 years with positive TRAb. The TCR library was made from RNA extracted from PBMCs. This sample comprised peripheral blood mononuclear cells (PBMCs), obtained when the disease was refractory, from a patient treated with antithyroid drugs. The receptors derive from a female donor with Graves disease.

At least ten counts were recorded for this clonotype. The chain combines TRBV3-1 with TRBJ2-5, with D maybe TRBD2 (6 bases). Trimming cost V 2 bases and J 7 bases, with 17 bases left between them. The CDR3 runs 15 residues. The germline V gene has CDR1 LGHDT and CDR2 YNNKEL (reference sequence). CDR3 protein: CASSQSGGTGRTQYF. CDR3 bases: TGTGCCAGCAGCCAATCTGGGGGGACCGGCCGGACCCAGTACTTC.

At least ten counts were recorded for this clonotype. This rearrangement joins TRBV6-1 to TRBJ1-1; D not certain. Trimming pared 7 bases from V and 0 bases from J, leaving 9 bases between. Per the germline V gene, CDR1 is MNHNS and CDR2 is SASEGT. The CDR3 runs 13 residues. The CDR3 protein is CASTLEVNTEAFF. In DNA, the CDR3 is TGTGCCAGCACCCTTGAAGTGAACACTGAAGCTTTCTTT.

V usage is TRBV2 and J usage is TRBJ2-3, with D possibly matching TRBD2 (6 bases). The V gene's germline CDR1 is SNHLY and CDR2 FYNNEI. The CDR3 length is 13 residues. Trimming left V 5 bases short and J 1 base short, with 7 bases between. The CDR3 DNA follows: TGTGCCAGCAGTCGACTAGGCACAGATACGCAGTATTTT. Protein sequence: CASSRLGTDTQYF.

The table lists this clonotype with a few counts. The chain links TRBV20-1 to TRBJ1-5; 10 positions match TRBD1. CDR1 and CDR2 from the germline V gene are DFQATT and SNEGSKA (reference sequence). The length of the CDR3 is 15 residues. With V trimmed by 4 bases and J by 1 base, 4 bases remained unmatched. The CDR3 is CSATRQGASNQPQHF. The CDR3, as DNA: TGCAGTGCTACCAGACAGGGGGCGAGCAATCAGCCCCAGCATTTT.

This clonotype was recorded at least ten times. V and J are TRBV28 and TRBJ2-7, with D possibly matching TRBD1 (5 bases). The V end lost 3 bases, the J end lost 2 bases, and 14 bases lay between the germline ends. Germline V gene sequence: CDR1 MDHEN, CDR2 SYDVKM. CDR3 length equals 15 residues. The CDR3 sequence is CASSLGPGLAYEQYF. The CDR3, as DNA: TGTGCCAGCAGTTTGGGGCCGGGCCTCGCCTACGAGCAGTACTTC.

This rearrangement joins TRBV20-1 to TRBJ1-4; D gene ambiguous. V lost 5 bases and J lost 8, with 9 bases in between. Germline CDR1 reads DFQATT; CDR2 reads SNEGSKA (reference sequence). CDR3 length equals 11 residues. CDR3: CSAYRGEKLFF. Written as DNA, the CDR3 is TGCAGTGCTTACCGAGGGGAAAAACTGTTTTTT.

The chain links TRBV20-1 to TRBJ2-5, with 7 bases fitting TRBD2. Unmatched junction bases numbered 7, after V lost 6 bases and J lost 0 bases. Germline-derived CDR1 and CDR2 are DFQATT and SNEGSKA (reference sequence). This CDR3 spans 14 amino acids. The CDR3 DNA reads as TGCAGTGCAACCGGGACTACCAACCAAGAGACCCAGTACTTC. Translating it yields CSATGTTNQETQYF.

The genes are TRBV28 and TRBJ2-7; D tentatively reads TRBD1 or TRBD2 (5 bases each). V was trimmed by 4 bases and J by 4 bases, leaving 17 bases between them. This CDR3 has 15 amino acids. Germline values: CDR1 MDHEN, CDR2 SYDVKM. CDR3 sequence: CASSYPREGRYEQYF. The CDR3 DNA reads as TGTGCCAGCAGTTACCCCCGTGAGGGACGGTACGAGCAGTACTTC.

The chain has TRBV20-1 and TRBJ2-3; D uncertain. The germline CDR1 and CDR2 sequences are DFQATT and SNEGSKA (reference sequence). The CDR3 consists of 12 residues. Trimming stripped 0 bases from V and 6 bases from J, with 7 bases between. In DNA form, the CDR3 reads TGCAGTGCTAGAGATCTAGGGGATACGCAGTATTTT. Protein: CSARDLGDTQYF.

This clonotype was counted between two and nine times. The chain recombines TRBV18 with TRBJ1-2; D call uncertain. CDR3 length: 16 amino acids. V was pared by 0 bases and J by 3 bases, with 14 bases between. Germline CDR1 and CDR2: KGHSH and LQKENI. CDR3 region: CASSPPPPLTDYGYTF. In nucleotides, the CDR3 is TGTGCCAGCTCACCACCCCCCCCGCTGACGGACTATGGCTACACCTTC.

This clonotype showed up just a few times. The chain recombines TRBV15 with TRBJ2-7; D gene uncertain. Per germline, CDR1 LNHNV and CDR2 YYDKDF (reference sequence). Trimming removed 0 bases at V and 1 base at J, with 10 bases between. CDR3 length: 15 amino acids. CDR3 loop: CATSRDYGASYEQYF. The CDR3 DNA follows: TGTGCCACCAGCAGAGATTACGGCGCATCCTACGAGCAGTACTTC.

The chain combines TRBV7-2 with TRBJ1-5; D gene unclear. The CDR3 runs 14 residues. Germline V gene lookup returns CDR1 SGHTA and CDR2 FQGNSA. Trimming cost V 1 base and J 7 bases, with 11 bases left between them. The CDR3 loop is CASSLDSGSQPQHF. The CDR3 region has the DNA TGTGCCAGCAGCTTAGATTCTGGTTCACAGCCCCAGCATTTT.

This clonotype showed up just a few times. V is TRBV18 and J is TRBJ2-7, with D maybe TRBD1 (5 bases). The length of the CDR3 is 13 residues. Deletions cut 8 bases from V and 2 bases from J, with 13 bases between. CDR1 and CDR2 (germline): KGHSH, LQKENI. The CDR3 bases are TGTGCCAGCAGGCGGATAGGGGCCTACGAGCAGTACTTC. Translated: CASRRIGAYEQYF.

The chain recombines TRBV20-1 with TRBJ2-5; TRBD2 matches at 9 bases. This CDR3 spans 15 amino acids. CDR1 is DFQATT, CDR2 SNEGSKA, per germline (reference sequence). V was clipped by 2 bases and J by 5 bases; unmatched bases: 9. The CDR3: CSARSRTSAWETQYF. As DNA, the CDR3 is TGCAGTGCTAGATCCCGGACTAGCGCCTGGGAGACCCAGTACTTC.

This clonotype was recorded many times. The chain joins TRBV10-3 to TRBJ2-5; 9 nucleotides agree with TRBD1. The V gene's germline CDR1 is ENHRY and CDR2 SYGVKD. The trim removed 3 bases at V and 3 bases at J, leaving 8 bases unmatched. CDR3 size: 16 residues. The CDR3 is CAISDPFRDREETQYF. In DNA form, the CDR3 reads TGTGCCATCAGTGACCCTTTCCGGGACAGGGAAGAGACCCAGTACTTC.

The genes are TRBV20-1 and TRBJ2-5; the D gene could be TRBD1 or TRBD2 (5 bases each). V was shortened by 0 bases and J by 5 bases, with 22 bases between the two germline ends. This CDR3 is 17 amino acids long. Per the germline V gene, CDR1 is DFQATT and CDR2 is SNEGSKA (reference sequence). The CDR3 region is CSARDLVGTYRRETQYF. The CDR3 region has the DNA TGCAGTGCTAGAGATTTAGTCGGTACTTACAGGAGGGAGACCCAGTACTTC.

This clonotype was counted many times. The rearrangement joins TRBV7-8 to TRBJ2-2, with 8 bases identical to TRBD1. Germline CDR1 reads SGHVS; CDR2 reads FQNEAQ. The CDR3 loop spans 15 amino acids. Trimming took 3 bases from V and 5 from J; bases not matched to a gene: 5. The CDR3 loop is CASSLDRDGTGELFF. The DNA of the CDR3 is TGTGCCAGCAGCTTGGACAGGGATGGGACCGGGGAGCTGTTTTTT.

This sequence joins TRBV6-1 and TRBJ1-1; TRBD1 is a possible D gene (6 bases). V was trimmed by 5 bases and J by 2 bases, leaving 21 bases between them. Germline CDR1 is MNHNS and CDR2 is SASEGT. The CDR3 covers 17 residues. The CDR3 bases are TGTGCCAGCAGTCCAATCACGTTGGGGGGCTCAAACACTGAAGCTTTCTTT. It codes for CASSPITLGGSNTEAFF.

This sequence joins TRBV20-1 and TRBJ2-3; D is possibly TRBD2 (6 bases). Per germline, CDR1 DFQATT and CDR2 SNEGSKA (reference sequence). V lost 6 bases, J lost 0 bases, and 10 bases lay in between. The CDR3 spans 13 residues. The CDR3 nucleotides are TGCAGTGCGAGACTAGTCAGCACAGATACGCAGTATTTT. As protein: CSARLVSTDTQYF.